This T cell receptor beta chain was sequenced for a study of cytomegalovirus exposure and HLA in healthy donors. Overall study: The 90 to 150 validation repertoires used the same platform as the 550 to 850 first-cohort repertoires (as reported by a later analysis). Study-wide results and limits: Subsequent analysis of the 110 or so validation repertoires found a tendency for first-cohort TCR clusters to co-occur.

Notes on this clone: Its antigen is undetermined.

Method: immunoSEQ multiplex PCR; TCRdb's copy keeps in-frame clones and lacks some. The sample lists 250,000 to 350,000 clones; roughly nine tenths were seen once. The CDR3 runs 14 residues. From germline, CDR1 is SGDLS and CDR2 YYNGEE. J gave up 5 bases and V 3 bases, and 7 bases lay outside the gene matches. The chain carries TRBV9 and TRBJ2-5, with TRBD1 matching over 7 bases. The sample was PBMCs. The TCR originated in a woman in her 30s in good health and CMV-seropositive. CDR3 in DNA: TGTGCCAGCAGCGAACAGGGGTCGGGTGAGACCCAGTACTTC. Protein product: CASSEQGSGETQYF.